The 20 T cell receptor beta chains in this list originate from one sample, sequenced in a study of OX40 agonist ivuxolimab in advanced cancers. Method: immunoSEQ multiplex PCR; TCRdb's copy keeps in-frame clones and lacks some. The sample shows some 84,000 clones, 92% of them seen only once. Sequencing used CD4+ or CD8+ T cells sorted from blood, obtained in a trial of the OX40 agonist ivuxolimab. These receptors were taken from an adult with an advanced solid tumor such as melanoma, head and neck, liver or kidney cancer.

The chain uses TRBV19 and TRBJ1-1; no clear D. CDR1 is LNHDA, CDR2 SQIVND, per germline (reference sequence). The CDR3 length is 13 residues. V gave up 3 bases and J gave up 6 bases, with 11 bases separating them. CDR3 sequence reads: CASSIGESAEAFF. CDR3 nucleotide sequence: TGTGCCAGTAGTATTGGCGAGAGCGCTGAAGCTTTCTTT.

This chain uses TRBV4-1 with TRBJ2-7; TRBD2 aligns across 9 bases. CDR3 length: 15 residues. The germline V gene encodes CDR1 MGHRA and CDR2 YSYEKL. V dropped 4 bases and J dropped 0; count of bases not matched to a gene: 4. The DNA of the CDR3 is TGCGCCAGCAGCCCGCGGGGGGGTAGCTCCTACGAGCAGTACTTC. This codes for CASSPRGGSSYEQYF.

The chain has TRBV21-1 and TRBJ1-1. TRBV21-1 is a pseudogene. The CDR3 extends over 13 amino acids. The CDR3 DNA reads TGTGCCAGCGGTGTTACGACTGAACCTGAAGCTTTCTTT. It is translated as CASGVTTEPEAFF.

V is TRBV7-9 and J is TRBJ1-3; D remains unclear. Germline lookup yields CDR1 SEHNR and CDR2 FQNEAQ (reference sequence). The length of the CDR3 is 12 residues. The V end lost 5 bases, the J end lost 4 bases, and 6 bases lay between the germline ends. The chain's CDR3 is CASSAVGNTIYF. The CDR3 DNA reads as TGTGCCAGCAGCGCGGTAGGAAACACCATATATTTT.

The chain recombines TRBV7-9 with TRBJ2-7; 7 bases align to TRBD2. Unmatched junction bases numbered 3, after V lost 1 base and J lost 6 bases. The CDR3 totals 13 residues. Germline V gives CDR1 SEHNR, CDR2 FQNEAQ (reference sequence). The CDR3 spells CASSLVPGGEQYF. CDR3 nucleotides: TGTGCCAGCAGCTTAGTTCCGGGGGGCGAGCAGTACTTC.

The chain carries TRBV6-1 and TRBJ2-2; no firm D call. The CDR3 has 13 amino acids. Germline V CDR1 and CDR2: MNHNS, SASEGT. V was clipped by 5 bases and J by 2 bases, with 6 bases between them. The CDR3 coding sequence is TGTGCCAGCAGTCCCTACAACACCGGGGAGCTGTTTTTT. Its translation: CASSPYNTGELFF.

The genes are TRBV9 and TRBJ1-1; possibly TRBD1 for D (5 bases). Germline V lookup: CDR1 SGDLS, CDR2 YYNGEE. The ends were cut back, 0 bases at V and 3 bases at J, with 9 bases in the middle. This CDR3 comprises 14 residues. CDR3 coding DNA: TGTGCCAGCAGCGTAGGGGGCGCGGACACTGAAGCTTTCTTT. This codes for CASSVGGADTEAFF. The variable domain in full, completed from reference TRBV9 and TRBJ1-1, reads DSGVTQTPKHLITATGQRVTLRCSPRSGDLSVYWYQQSLDQGLQFLIQYYNGEERAKGNILERFSAQQFPDLHSELNLSSLELGDSALYFCASSVGGADTEAFFGQGTRLTVV.

This chain uses TRBV7-9 with TRBJ2-7; the match to TRBD2 covers 8 bases. The V gene's germline CDR1 is SEHNR and CDR2 FQNEAQ (reference sequence). CDR3 length: 15 amino acids. The trim removed 2 bases at V and 4 bases at J, leaving 7 bases unmatched. The CDR3 coding sequence is TGTGCCAGCAGCTTAATCGGGGGGGACGTTTACGAGCAGTACTTC. It encodes CASSLIGGDVYEQYF.

This chain connects TRBV27 to TRBJ1-1; D is perhaps TRBD1 (6 bases). CDR1 MNHEY and CDR2 SMNVEV come from the germline V gene (reference sequence). Trimming cost V 4 bases and J 6 bases, with 12 bases left between them. This CDR3 is built from 13 residues. The CDR3 bases are TGTGCCAGCAGTTCCCACAGGGTTGCTGAAGCTTTCTTT. Translation gives CASSSHRVAEAFF.

This chain links TRBV11-1 with TRBJ2-3; 15 positions match TRBD2. Germline V gene sequence: CDR1 SGHAT, CDR2 FQDESV (reference sequence). This CDR3 has 17 amino acids. V was clipped by 4 bases and J by 0 bases; unmatched bases: 2. The CDR3 is CASSWTSGGASTDTQYF. The CDR3 coding sequence is TGTGCCAGCAGCTGGACTAGCGGGGGGGCCAGCACAGATACGCAGTATTTT.

The CDR3 spells CASSVGGLGYEQYF. The CDR3 nucleotides are TGTGCCAGCAGCGTAGGGGGACTAGGGTACGAGCAGTACTTC. The chain has TRBV9 and TRBJ2-7; TRBD2 aligns across 8 bases. Germline values: CDR1 SGDLS, CDR2 YYNGEE. Losses at the gene ends were 0 bases for V and 4 bases for J; bases not matched to a gene: 3. The length of the CDR3 is 14 residues.

This rearrangement joins TRBV6-5 to TRBJ2-2; D is undetermined. This CDR3 is 14 amino acids long. Per germline, CDR1 MNHEY and CDR2 SVGAGI. Trimming pared 1 base from V and 7 bases from J, leaving 10 bases between. The CDR3 sequence is CASSYLEYGGELFF. CDR3 sequence (DNA): TGTGCCAGCAGTTACTTAGAGTATGGCGGGGAGCTGTTTTTT.

The rearrangement uses TRBV28 and TRBJ2-7; 14 nucleotides match TRBD2. Germline values: CDR1 MDHEN, CDR2 SYDVKM. Trimming took 2 bases from V and 3 from J; bases not matched to a gene: 9. This CDR3 is built from 18 residues. CDR3 coding DNA: TGTGCCAGCAGTTTAAAGAAAACCGGGACTAGCGGGAGCTACGAGCAGTACTTC. Translated, it gives CASSLKKTGTSGSYEQYF.

With regard to this clone: This specimen includes other DNA sequences encoding the same CDR3. V usage is TRBV27 and J usage is TRBJ2-6; D unresolved. Germline V CDR1 and CDR2: MNHEY, SMNVEV (reference sequence). V shed 5 bases and J shed 0 bases, with 2 bases lying between them. CDR3 size: 13 residues. The CDR3 coding sequence is TGTGCCAGCAGTCCCTCTGGGGCCAACGTCCTGACTTTC. Encoded protein: CASSPSGANVLTF. Combining the CDR3 with reference TRBV27 and TRBJ2-6 gives the whole variable domain EAQVTQNPRYLITVTGKKLTVTCSQNMNHEYMSWYRQDPGLGLRQIYYSMNVEVTDKGDVPEGYKVSRKEKRNFPLILESPSPNQTSLYFCASSPSGANVLTFGAGSRLTVL.

The genes are TRBV5-6 and TRBJ2-1; 7 bases match TRBD2. The CDR3 totals 13 residues. The germline V gene encodes CDR1 SGHDT and CDR2 YYEEEE. The V gene end was trimmed by 4 bases and the J gene end by 8 bases; junction bases not matched to a gene: 6. Here the CDR3 reads CASSPGGMDEQFF. The CDR3, as DNA: TGTGCCAGCAGCCCCGGGGGGATGGATGAGCAGTTCTTC.

With regard to this clone: Its ends do not fully match the called genes, so a read error is possible. The chain links TRBV30 to TRBJ2-7; a weak D match, TRBD2 (5 bases). This CDR3 comprises 11 residues. Germline lookup yields CDR1 GTSNPN and CDR2 SVGIG (reference sequence). The CDR3: CAWMGISAPHF. The CDR3 DNA reads as TGTGCCTGGATGGGTATTAGCGCACCGCACTTC.

V usage is TRBV7-9 and J usage is TRBJ2-2; possible D gene TRBD2, 6 bases. In germline, CDR1 is SEHNR, CDR2 FQNEAQ (reference sequence). With 5 bases removed from V and 0 bases from J, the gap between germline ends came to 13 bases. The CDR3 is made up of 16 amino acids. CDR3 residues: CASSAPGLSNTGELFF. The CDR3 DNA reads as TGTGCCAGCAGCGCGCCGGGACTTTCGAACACCGGGGAGCTGTTTTTT.

In its sample, this clone was seen a few times. CDR3 in DNA: TGTGCCAGCAGTGAAATCCTTGAAGAAGCTTTCTTT. It yields the protein CASSEILEEAFF. The rearrangement uses TRBV6-1 and TRBJ1-1; D ambiguous. This CDR3 is 12 amino acids long. Deletions cut 2 bases from V and 8 bases from J, with 9 bases between. Germline CDR1 reads MNHNS; CDR2 reads SASEGT.

This clone was seen a single time. The chain couples TRBV7-7 to TRBJ2-5; no clear D gene. Trimming took 1 base from V and 3 from J, leaving 12 bases between them. This CDR3 is built from 15 residues. Per germline, CDR1 SSHAT and CDR2 FNYEAQ (reference sequence). The CDR3 reads CASSLGPTLKETQYF. The CDR3 nucleotides read TGTGCCAGCAGCTTAGGCCCTACCCTAAAAGAGACCCAGTACTTC.

The sample holds a few counts of this clone. The J gene is TRBJ1-5, the V gene TRBV6-6; D ambiguous. The CDR3 spans 9 residues. Germline loops: CDR1 MNHNY, CDR2 SVGAGI (reference sequence). V lost 11 bases and J 5 bases, leaving 4 bases between the germline ends. In nucleotides, the CDR3 is TGTGCCGTTCATCAGCCCCAGCATTTT. This encodes CAVHQPQHF.